This T cell receptor beta chain was retrieved from a study of blood T cell repertoires in COVID-19. Study context: Acute-phase and convalescent COVID-19 samples originated in the United States, Italy and Spain. Sample material is recorded as cDNA or gDNA derived from T cells, B-cell-depleted T cells, or PBMCs.

Authors' methods: By means of reference gene primer amplification, nucleated cell counts were estimated. TCRdb's table, derived via immunoSEQ multiplex PCR, lists solely in-frame clones and lacks some. V, J and clone size are taken as reported in that table, and D and trimming were inferred from the DNA itself. This table holds fewer than 350,000 clones, approximately 83% found once. The receptor's source is a woman between 25 and 40 years old who had recovered from COVID-19. Sequencing input: peripheral blood.

The CDR3 sequence: CASSLDRGSGARFF. The CDR3, as DNA: TGTGCCAGCAGCTTAGATCGAGGTTCGGGAGCGAGGTTCTTC. V usage is TRBV11-2 and J usage is TRBJ2-1; tentative D call: TRBD2 (6 bases). Germline values: CDR1 SGHAT, CDR2 FQNNGV. CDR3 size: 14 residues. V was cut by 0 bases and J by 15 bases, with 18 bases left in between.